A selection of T cell receptor beta chains follows, all from one sample in a study of graft-versus-host responses after intestinal transplantation. Antigens of these TCRs are unknown. Repertoires were generated with immunoSEQ multiplex PCR, while TCRdb's copy carries only in-frame clones and drops some. The sample has approximately 89,000 clones, about 90% seen once. The sample consisted of unstimulated CD4+ T cells sorted from spleen or lymph node cells, taken before intestinal transplant. These receptors came from a human donor who received an intestinal transplant. The CDR3 runs from the conserved cysteine through the conserved F or W. D genes are given only for firm matches. Size is omitted from some rows. Given values are once, few, many or a class for expanded clones.

>TRBJ1-1|TRBV5-6|few|TRBD1
CASSSPGQGGTEAFF
TGTGCCAGCAGCTCCCCGGGACAGGGTGGGACTGAAGCTTTCTTT
>TRBJ2-7|TRBV29-1|NA|NA
CSVGHLNSYEQYF
TGCAGCGTTGGACACCTGAATTCCTACGAGCAGTACTTC
>TRBJ1-3|TRBV11-3|NA|NA
CASSLARAAGNTIYF
TGTGCCAGCAGCTTAGCCAGGGCGGCTGGAAACACCATATATTTT
>TRBJ1-1|TRBV5-1|NA|TRBD1
CASRRQGGTEAFF
TGCGCCAGCAGGCGACAGGGGGGCACTGAAGCTTTCTTT
>TRBJ2-2|TRBV11-3|NA|NA
CASSLDGQMNTGELFF
TGTGCCAGCAGCTTAGATGGGCAGATGAACACCGGGGAGCTGTTTTTT
>TRBJ2-1|TRBV4-2|NA|NA
CASSQVGENYNEQFF
TGTGCCAGCAGCCAAGTGGGAGAAAACTACAATGAGCAGTTCTTC
>TRBJ2-3|TRBV4-3|NA|NA
CASSLQATPSTDTQYF
TGCGCCAGCAGCCTACAAGCGACTCCTAGCACAGATACGCAGTATTTT
>TRBJ2-7|TRBV9|NA|NA
CASSVGTVSYEQYF
TGTGCCAGCAGCGTAGGGACAGTCTCCTACGAGCAGTACTTC
>TRBJ1-2|TRBV9|NA|NA
CASSAGRRAYTF
TGTGCCAGCAGCGCAGGCAGGAGGGCCTACACCTTC
>TRBJ2-5|TRBV5-6|NA|TRBD2
CASILGLAGDEETQYF
TGTGCCAGCATCCTCGGACTAGCGGGAGATGAAGAGACCCAGTACTTC
>TRBJ1-2|TRBV5-1|NA|TRBD1
CASSDKTGANYGYTF
TGCGCCAGCAGCGATAAGACAGGGGCTAACTATGGCTACACCTTC
>TRBJ2-1|TRBV5-1|NA|NA
CASSLADGSAGNEQFF
TGCGCCAGCAGCTTGGCCGACGGGAGTGCTGGCAATGAGCAGTTCTTC
>TRBJ2-3|TRBV28|NA|NA
CASSLRGTDTQYF
TGTGCCAGCAGTTTACGGGGAACAGATACGCAGTATTTT
>TRBJ1-2|TRBV6-1|NA|NA
CATASIGQVGGGYTF
TGTGCCACCGCTTCTATTGGTCAGGTGGGGGGTGGCTACACCTTC
>TRBJ2-5|TRBV5-4|NA|TRBD2
CASSLGRVAGGPGETQYF
TGTGCCAGCAGCTTGGGGCGGGTGGCGGGAGGGCCTGGAGAGACCCAGTACTTC
>TRBJ2-7|TRBV4-1|NA|TRBD2
CASSQDSPGRGVPYEQYF
TGCGCCAGCAGCCAAGATAGTCCGGGGCGGGGGGTTCCCTACGAGCAGTACTTC
>TRBJ2-1|TRBV27|NA|TRBD2
CASSLSRDYSYYNEQFF
TGTGCCAGCAGTTTATCGCGGGACTACTCTTACTACAATGAGCAGTTCTTC
>TRBJ1-5|TRBV4-1|NA|TRBD1
CASSPGDRYSNQPQHF
TGCGCCAGCAGCCCTGGGGACAGGTATAGCAATCAGCCCCAGCATTTT
>TRBJ2-4|TRBV5-1|NA|TRBD1
CASSPQQGLGNIQYF
TGCGCCAGCAGCCCGCAACAGGGGTTAGGAAACATTCAGTACTTC
>TRBJ2-3|TRBV5-8|NA|TRBD2
CASSRLADTDTQYF
TGTGCCAGCAGCCGACTAGCGGACACAGATACGCAGTATTTT
>TRBJ1-1|TRBV7-2|NA|NA
CASSLGAGARAFF
TGTGCCAGCAGCTTAGGTGCGGGGGCGCGAGCTTTCTTT
>TRBJ2-1|TRBV4-2|NA|TRBD2
CASSPLRASGGYNEQFF
TGTGCCAGCAGCCCCCTTCGGGCTAGCGGGGGGTACAATGAGCAGTTCTTC
>TRBJ2-3|TRBV5-1|NA|TRBD2
CASSWLAGVTDTQYF
TGCGCCAGCAGCTGGCTAGCGGGAGTTACAGATACGCAGTATTTT
>TRBJ2-1|TRBV7-2|NA|TRBD1
CASSLDVKYRGHFYNEQFF
TGTGCCAGCAGCTTAGACGTTAAGTACAGGGGGCACTTTTACAATGAGCAGTTCTTC
>TRBJ2-7|TRBV5-6|NA|NA
CASSLSPDRTWGDEQYF
TGTGCCAGCAGCTTGTCCCCCGACAGGACGTGGGGAGACGAGCAGTACTTC
>TRBJ2-5|TRBV9|NA|TRBD2
CASSVTSGGAGETQYF
TGTGCCAGCAGCGTGACTAGCGGGGGGGCGGGAGAGACCCAGTACTTC
>TRBJ1-2|TRBV30|once|NA
CAWSVWEYGYTF
TGTGCCTGGAGTGTGTGGGAGTATGGCTACACCTTC
>TRBJ1-1|TRBV30|NA|TRBD1
CAWGGQGNTEAFF
TGTGCCTGGGGGGGACAGGGGAACACTGAAGCTTTCTTT
>TRBJ2-7|TRBV5-1|NA|TRBD1
CASSLTGGLDEQYF
TGCGCCAGCAGCTTGACAGGGGGCTTGGACGAGCAGTACTTC
>TRBJ2-7|TRBV13|once|NA
CASSRGSSRYEQYF
TGTGCCAGCAGCCGAGGTAGCAGCCGCTACGAGCAGTACTTC
>TRBJ2-1|TRBV6-1|NA|TRBD2
CAVSGGAYNEQFF
TGTGCCGTCAGCGGGGGAGCCTACAATGAGCAGTTCTTC
>TRBJ2-7|TRBV6-5|once|TRBD2
CASSYSRASGAYEQYF
TGTGCCAGCAGTTACTCGAGGGCTAGCGGGGCCTACGAGCAGTACTTC